This TCR beta chain was captured by sequencing in a study of neurological immune-mediated disorders. Trimming removed 1 base from V and 4 bases from J, with 10 bases in between. This CDR3 is 13 amino acids long. Germline CDR1 is DFQATT and CDR2 is SNEGSKA (reference sequence). 2 million PBMCs stored at -80 C were the source of the unsorted libraries. General study findings and limits: While HTLV-1-associated myelopathy showed the greatest TCR clonal expansion, multiple sclerosis showed the least, falling below healthy controls. The absence of shared CDR3 amino acid sequences among expanded clones across subjects suggests private repertoires in all groups.

This clonotype was found many times. The target antigen is unknown. 5'RACE employing 10-nucleotide random UMIs yielded the cDNA. TCRdb independently ran MiXCR on the 5' RACE reads; one entry per CDR3 protein. The profile shows tens of thousands of distinct CDR3 sequences, under 9.5% of them singletons. Sample: PBMCs. The rearrangement links TRBV20-1 to TRBJ1-1; D is ambiguous. The source is a woman between 40 and 50 years old in good health. CDR3 region: CSARALAGTEAFF. The CDR3 DNA is TGCAGTGCTAGAGCCCTGGCAGGCACTGAAGCTTTCTTT.